A single sample gave rise to the 11 T cell receptor beta chains below, sequenced in a study of T cells in Graves' hyperthyroidism and ophthalmopathy. From RNA transcripts, TCR beta CDR3 regions were amplified. Initially, a first-round RT-PCR of the TCR CDR3 employed the HTBI primer set. TCRdb called the multiplex PCR reads again in MiXCR, with one record for every CDR3 protein. The data show 150,000 or so distinct CDR3 sequences, approximately 24% seen once. Sequencing used blood. These receptors all come from a woman aged 50 to 65 with Graves' hyperthyroidism that later progressed to Graves' ophthalmopathy.

The rearrangement links TRBV6-1 to TRBJ2-5; 11 bases are a match to TRBD2. The CDR3 is 14 residues long. Germline CDR1 and CDR2: MNHNS and SASEGT. The V and J ends lost 6 bases and 2 bases, in that order; junction bases with no gene match: 2. The CDR3 nucleotides read TGTGCCAGCAGGGGACTAGCGGTACAAGAGACCCAGTACTTC. Its translation: CASRGLAVQETQYF.

The chain couples TRBV20-1 to TRBJ2-4; 14 bases map to TRBD2. There are 18 residues in the CDR3. V lost 0 bases to trimming and J lost 11 bases; unmatched junction nucleotides: 15. Germline CDR1 is DFQATT and CDR2 is SNEGSKA (reference sequence). CDR3 protein: CSARDRRLAGGLSLVQYF. DNA for the CDR3: TGCAGTGCTAGAGATCGACGACTAGCGGGAGGGCTTTCTCTTGTTCAGTACTTC.

The sample holds a few counts of this clonotype. A read error is possible here, since a much larger clone lies one base away. This chain uses TRBV5-1 with TRBJ2-1, with TRBD1 matching 8 bases. CDR1 SGHRS and CDR2 YFSETQ come from the germline V gene. V shed 5 bases and J 5 bases; nucleotides not matched to a gene: 9. This CDR3 is 15 amino acids long. The CDR3: CASRPSGTGHNEQFF. The CDR3 DNA follows: TGCGCCAGCAGACCCTCCGGGACAGGTCACAATGAGCAGTTCTTC.

This chain links TRBV12-3 or TRBV12-4 with TRBJ2-3; 10 nucleotides line up with TRBD2. This CDR3 has 16 amino acids. After removal of 8 bases from V and 5 bases from J, the junction contained 13 bases not matched to a gene. The CDR3 here is CASGTTSGTSEDTQYF. The CDR3 DNA follows: TGTGCCAGCGGTACCACCTCCGGGACTAGCGAAGATACGCAGTATTTT.

A few counts support this clonotype. The chain recombines TRBV25-1 with TRBJ1-1; D is unclear. Germline V CDR1 and CDR2: MGHDK, SYGVNS. Between the trimmed V and J ends, which lost 6 bases and 0 bases, there was a span of 5 bases. The CDR3 extends over 12 amino acids. This chain's CDR3 is CASRALNTEAFF. CDR3 coding DNA: TGTGCCAGCAGGGCGCTGAACACTGAAGCTTTCTTT.

This clonotype came up many times. The CDR3 reads CASSESGESYNEQFF. CDR3 DNA: TGTGCCAGCAGTGAAAGCGGTGAGTCCTACAATGAGCAGTTCTTC. V and J are TRBV11-2 and TRBJ2-1; D might be TRBD2 (5 bases). The CDR3 covers 15 residues. The ends were cut back, 6 bases at V and 1 base at J, with 13 bases in the middle. Germline assignment: CDR1 SGHAT and CDR2 FQNNGV.

Ten or more counts support this clonotype. The V gene is TRBV27, the J gene TRBJ1-1; TRBD1 might be the D (5 bases). The CDR3 has 16 residues. V lost 4 bases to trimming and J lost 0 bases, with 15 bases between them. Per the germline V gene, CDR1 is MNHEY and CDR2 is SMNVEV (reference sequence). The CDR3 region has the DNA TGTGCCAGCAGTTCTGCCGGGACGCTCATGAACACTGAAGCTTTCTTT. Amino acids: CASSSAGTLMNTEAFF.

V usage is TRBV19 and J usage is TRBJ2-3; D is uncertain. Per germline, CDR1 LNHDA and CDR2 SQIVND (reference sequence). V lost 10 bases to trimming and J lost 3 bases, with 17 bases between them. This CDR3 comprises 14 residues. The CDR3 loop is CATALSFGTDTQYF. CDR3 nucleotides: TGTGCCACCGCGCTCTCGTTTGGGACAGATACGCAGTATTTT.

This clonotype came up a few times. CDR3: CASSSTLGSPLHF. DNA for the CDR3: TGTGCCAGCAGTTCCACATTGGGTTCACCCCTCCACTTT. V and J are TRBV12-3 or TRBV12-4 and TRBJ1-6; no definite D call. Deletions cut 4 bases from V and 9 bases from J, with 10 bases between. The CDR3 has 13 residues.

There are many counts of this clonotype. The chain couples TRBV3-1 to TRBJ2-5, with no clear D. Trimming stripped 1 base from V and 7 bases from J, with 16 bases between. Germline V gives CDR1 LGHDT, CDR2 YNNKEL (reference sequence). The CDR3 is 15 amino acids. The CDR3 DNA follows: TGTGCCAGCAGCCAAGGTCCCACCATCTCAGGGACCCAGTACTTC. As protein: CASSQGPTISGTQYF.

This clonotype has a count of ten or more. The CDR3 protein is CASSSYREGEQFF. The DNA of the CDR3 is TGTGCCAGCAGTTCGTACAGGGAAGGGGAGCAGTTCTTC. This chain uses TRBV27 with TRBJ2-1; TRBD1 might be the D (6 bases). The length of the CDR3 is 13 residues. Germline V gene lookup returns CDR1 MNHEY and CDR2 SMNVEV (reference sequence). Trimming took 4 bases from V and 10 from J, leaving 14 bases between them.